The T cell receptor beta chain described here comes from a study of siplizumab effects on memory and regulatory T cells. Notes on the study in general: Siplizumab brought about a significant reduction in alloreactive sequences traceable to unstimulated CD4+ memory cells. Among alloreactive clones, only a minor fraction mapped to unstimulated subsets. The study found naive T cells seemingly more diverse than memory cells and seemingly major alloresponse contributors.

CDR3 size: 12 residues. Note on this clone: Its target is unknown.

Assay: immunoSEQ multiplex PCR; the TCRdb copy retains only in-frame clones and omits some. The table records some 100,000 clones, around 94% of them present only once. V is TRBV12-1 and J is TRBJ2-1; TRBD1, the table's D call, lacks a check against the DNA. TRBV12-1 is a listed pseudogene. The TCR originated in a human donor in good health. Sequenced material: non-Treg CD4+ T cells sorted from blood. The CDR3 region has the DNA TGTGCCAGCAGCTCCAGGGTAGATGAGCAGTTCTTC. Translated: CASSSRVDEQFF.